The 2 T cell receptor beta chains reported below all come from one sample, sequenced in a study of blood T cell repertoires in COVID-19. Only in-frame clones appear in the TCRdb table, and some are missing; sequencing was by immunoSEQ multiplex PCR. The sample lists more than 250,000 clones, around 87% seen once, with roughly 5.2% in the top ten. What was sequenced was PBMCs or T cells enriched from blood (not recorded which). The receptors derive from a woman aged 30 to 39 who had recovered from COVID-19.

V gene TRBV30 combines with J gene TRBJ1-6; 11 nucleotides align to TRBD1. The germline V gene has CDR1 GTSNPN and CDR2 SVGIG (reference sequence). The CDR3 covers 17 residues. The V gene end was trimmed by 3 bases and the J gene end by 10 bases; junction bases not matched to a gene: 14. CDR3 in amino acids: CAWRSGTGGSVGSPLHF. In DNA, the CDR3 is TGTGCCTGGAGATCCGGGACAGGGGGATCGGTAGGATCACCCCTCCACTTT.

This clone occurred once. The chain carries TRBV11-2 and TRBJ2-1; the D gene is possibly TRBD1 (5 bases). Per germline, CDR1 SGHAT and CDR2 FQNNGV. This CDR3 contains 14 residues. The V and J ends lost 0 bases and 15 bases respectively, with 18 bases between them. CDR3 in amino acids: CASSLERSGPLSFF. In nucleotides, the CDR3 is TGTGCCAGCAGCTTAGAGAGGTCAGGGCCACTCTCGTTCTTC.